This passage covers 5 T cell receptor beta chains from one sample sequenced in a study of T cell responses to AZD1222 COVID-19 vaccine. Libraries were prepared by immunoSEQ multiplex PCR; TCRdb keeps only in-frame clonotypes and omits some of them. The profile covers 50,000 to 65,000 clones, with about nine tenths appearing a single time and 6.3% taken by the ten largest. This specimen was peripheral blood, taken 28 days after the second dose of the MenACWY control vaccine. These receptors were taken from an adult who received the MenACWY meningococcal vaccine as a control.

The chain has TRBV6-2 or TRBV6-3 and TRBJ1-5; D is undetermined. V was clipped by 2 bases and J by 3 bases, with 8 bases between them. The CDR3 sequence is 14 residues long. Germline V lookup: CDR1 MNHEY, CDR2 SVGEGT. The CDR3 DNA reads TGTGCCAGCAGTTACCCGGATTTCAATCAGCCCCAGCATTTT. Residues: CASSYPDFNQPQHF.

The chain is built from TRBV3-1 (or the pseudogene TRBV3-2) and TRBJ1-3; D is ambiguous. Germline V gene data show CDR1 as LGHDT and CDR2 as YNNKEL (reference sequence). V was trimmed by 3 bases and J by 0 bases, leaving 3 bases between them. The CDR3 is 13 amino acids. The chain's CDR3 is CASSHTSGNTIYF. The CDR3 coding sequence is TGTGCCAGCAGCCATACCTCTGGAAACACCATATATTTT.

The rearrangement links TRBV28 to TRBJ2-2; 8 nucleotides match TRBD2. Looked up from germline, CDR1 is MDHEN and CDR2 is SYDVKM. The trim removed 6 bases at V and 4 bases at J, leaving 4 bases unmatched. The CDR3 loop spans 14 amino acids. The DNA of the CDR3 is TGTGCCAGCAGAGCGGGAGCCCTCACCGGGGAGCTGTTTTTT. This sequence encodes CASRAGALTGELFF.

The chain is built from TRBV27 and TRBJ1-5, with D possibly TRBD1 on 5 matching bases. This CDR3 has 14 amino acids. Germline CDR1 MNHEY, CDR2 SMNVEV (reference sequence). Trimming cost V 2 bases and J 6 bases, with 11 bases left between them. The CDR3 DNA reads TGTGCCAGCAGTTTAGTCTCAGGGCGTCAGCCCCAGCATTTT. Encoded protein: CASSLVSGRQPQHF.

The chain couples TRBV7-6 to TRBJ1-5; D gene ambiguous. The germline V gene encodes CDR1 SGHVS and CDR2 FNYEAQ. V was shortened by 9 bases and J by 2 bases, with 14 bases between the two germline ends. The CDR3 length is 14 residues. The CDR3 nucleotides are TGTGCCAGACACCATAATGGAGGCAATCAGCCCCAGCATTTT. It yields the protein CARHHNGGNQPQHF.